This T cell receptor (beta chain) was identified in a study of blood T cells in healthy people across ages. General study findings and limits: PBMCs that were unsorted prevented a conclusive naive versus antigen-experienced comparison. Greater diversity and more naive CD4+ cells were seen in long-lived donors than in aged donors.

Worth noting for this clonotype: Its specificity is unknown.

Alongside a J-beta primer mix, a sample-barcoded 5' primer served in a second PCR lasting roughly 7 to 12 cycles. TCRdb ran MiXCR on the 5' RACE reads and lists one entry per CDR3 protein. The data contain about 640,000 distinct CDR3 sequences, 58% of them singletons. Germline V gives CDR1 KGHDR, CDR2 SFDVKD. J was trimmed by 1 base and V by 3 bases; bases with no gene match: 0. The CDR3 spans 14 residues. Material for sequencing was blood. The origin of this receptor is a man aged 60 to 75 in good health. The genes are TRBV24-1 and TRBJ2-3; 7 positions agree with TRBD2. The CDR3 sequence is CATSDSGGTDTQYF. In DNA form, the CDR3 reads TGTGCCACCAGTGATAGCGGGGGCACAGATACGCAGTATTTT.